The 9 T cell receptor beta chains below come from one sample, sequenced in a study of CD8+ T cells in alopecia areata. In each case, RNA was isolated and then reverse transcribed into cDNA as the sequencing template. Produced via immunoSEQ multiplex PCR; TCRdb's table is partial and in-frame only. The sample has 220,000 or so clones, 57% seen once; the top ten hold around 0.44%. The sample was CD4+ T cells sorted from blood, taken at week 0. These receptors came from a human donor with alopecia areata.

The CDR3 region has the DNA TGTGCCAGCAGCTTGGACCGGGGGCATAATTCACCCCTCCACTTT. Amino acids: CASSLDRGHNSPLHF. The rearrangement uses TRBV6-5 and TRBJ1-6; D possibly corresponds to TRBD1 (6 bases). The CDR3 loop spans 15 amino acids. CDR1 and CDR2 (germline): MNHEY, SVGAGI. Trimming shortened V by 6 bases and J by 5 bases, and 14 bases separated the two germline ends.

The chain carries TRBV7-7 and TRBJ2-5; D not resolved. Between the trimmed V and J ends, which lost 0 bases and 5 bases, there was a span of 10 bases. The CDR3 runs 14 residues. CDR1 and CDR2 (germline): SSHAT, FNYEAQ (reference sequence). The CDR3 region is CASSLAPFVETQYF. In DNA, the CDR3 is TGTGCCAGCAGCTTAGCACCATTCGTGGAGACCCAGTACTTC.

The V gene is TRBV5-1, the J gene TRBJ2-7; 8 bases line up with TRBD1. V was clipped by 4 bases and J by 3 bases; unmatched bases: 12. Germline CDR1 reads SGHRS; CDR2 reads YFSETQ. This CDR3 contains 16 residues. The CDR3 DNA follows: TGCGCCAGCAGCGTGAGACCGGGACAGGACAGCTACGAGCAGTACTTC. Its protein is CASSVRPGQDSYEQYF.

By share, this clone counts as medium-sized. This sequence joins TRBV14 and TRBJ2-2; 7 bases line up with TRBD1. The J segment lost 0 bases and the V segment lost 8 bases, leaving 9 bases of the junction unmatched. CDR1 and CDR2 (germline): SGHDN, FVKESK. The CDR3 sequence is 16 residues long. The CDR3 DNA reads TGTGCCAGCGGGACCACTCAGGGGGCGAACACCGGGGAGCTGTTTTTT. This translates into CASGTTQGANTGELFF.

This clone appeared a few times. CDR3 residues: CASSEVPSGGNEQFF. CDR3 in DNA: TGTGCCAGCAGTGAGGTCCCTAGCGGGGGCAATGAGCAGTTCTTC. The V gene is TRBV25-1, the J gene TRBJ2-1; 10 nucleotides match TRBD2. Trimming at V came to 3 bases and at J to 6 bases, leaving 5 bases not matched to a gene. This CDR3 contains 15 residues. CDR1 MGHDK and CDR2 SYGVNS come from the germline V gene. The variable domain in full, completed from reference TRBV25-1 and TRBJ2-1, reads EADIYQTPRYLVIGTGKKITLECSQTMGHDKMYWYQQDPGMELHLIHYSYGVNSTEKGDLSSESTVSRIRTEHFPLTLESARPSHTSQYLCASSEVPSGGNEQFFGPGTRLTVL.

This chain connects TRBV9 to TRBJ2-2; the D is unclear. V gave up 4 bases and J gave up 2 bases, with 9 bases separating them. The V gene's germline CDR1 is SGDLS and CDR2 YYNGEE. The CDR3 has 14 residues. CDR3 in amino acids: CASSTSSNTGELFF. CDR3 nucleotide sequence: TGTGCCAGCAGCACGAGTTCCAACACCGGGGAGCTGTTTTTT.

J is TRBJ2-5 and V is TRBV5-4, with TRBD1 identical over 8 bases. Germline V gene data show CDR1 as SGHNT and CDR2 as YYREEE (reference sequence). This CDR3 contains 14 residues. V was clipped by 4 bases and J by 1 base; unmatched bases: 3. The CDR3 nucleotides are TGTGCCAGCAGCACCGGACAGGGCCAAGAGACCCAGTACTTC. Residues: CASSTGQGQETQYF.

The chain employs TRBV6-5 and TRBJ1-5, with D perhaps matching TRBD1 (5 bases). This CDR3 is 13 amino acids long. Germline V gives CDR1 MNHEY, CDR2 SVGAGI. Trimming stripped 6 bases from V and 4 bases from J, with 10 bases between. The CDR3 sequence: CASSATENQPQHF. Here the CDR3 DNA reads TGTGCCAGCAGCGCGACAGAGAATCAGCCCCAGCATTTT.

The chain links TRBV27 to TRBJ2-7; 8 bases are shared with TRBD1. J gave up 2 bases and V 6 bases, and 6 bases lay outside the gene matches. This CDR3 spans 14 amino acids. Looked up from germline, CDR1 is MNHEY and CDR2 is SMNVEV (reference sequence). CDR3 sequence: CASSQTGAPYEQYF. DNA of the CDR3: TGTGCCAGCAGCCAGACAGGGGCCCCCTACGAGCAGTACTTC.